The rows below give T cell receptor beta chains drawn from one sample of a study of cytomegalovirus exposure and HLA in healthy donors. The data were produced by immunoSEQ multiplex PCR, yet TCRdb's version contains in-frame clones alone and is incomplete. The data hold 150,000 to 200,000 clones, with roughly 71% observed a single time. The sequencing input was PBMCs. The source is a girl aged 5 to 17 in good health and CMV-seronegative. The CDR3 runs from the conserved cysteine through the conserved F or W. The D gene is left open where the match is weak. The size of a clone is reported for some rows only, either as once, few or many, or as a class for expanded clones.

DNA: TGTGCCAGCAGTCCCACTCCGCCCGGGGGAGATGAAAAACTGTTTTTT
CDR3: CASSPTPPGGDEKLFF
D: .
V: TRBV27
J: TRBJ1-4
size: .

DNA: TGTGCCAGCAGCTTGTGGTGGGGGGGGAACACCGGGGAGCTGTTTTTT
CDR3: CASSLWWGGNTGELFF
D: TRBD2
V: TRBV5-6
J: TRBJ2-2
size: few

DNA: TGCGCCAGCAGCCGCTCGGGACAGGGGAGTTCACCCCTCCACTTT
CDR3: CASSRSGQGSSPLHF
D: TRBD1
V: TRBV5-1
J: TRBJ1-6
size: few

DNA: TGTGCCAGCAGCGAGGTCCTAAGGTCCCGTGGGAGCACAGATACGCAGTATTTT
CDR3: CASSEVLRSRGSTDTQYF
D: .
V: TRBV5-4
J: TRBJ2-3
size: few

DNA: TGTGCCAGCAGCTTAGGTGGTCGAGCGGGGGACGAGCAGTACTTC
CDR3: CASSLGGRAGDEQYF
D: TRBD2
V: TRBV7-9
J: TRBJ2-7
size: .

DNA: TGTGCCAGCAGTTTAGGGACAGGCCCCAACACTGAAGCTTTCTTT
CDR3: CASSLGTGPNTEAFF
D: TRBD1
V: TRBV27
J: TRBJ1-1
size: few

DNA: TGTGCCAGCAGCTTAGGTGGTAGCGGGGGCGAGCAGTACTTC
CDR3: CASSLGGSGGEQYF
D: TRBD2
V: TRBV7-9
J: TRBJ2-7
size: .

DNA: TGTGCCAGCTCACCTAGAAGCGGGGGGGCAGCAGATACGCAGTATTTT
CDR3: CASSPRSGGAADTQYF
D: TRBD2
V: TRBV18
J: TRBJ2-3
size: .

DNA: TGTGCCAGCAGGGTGGGCGGGGCGAGCTCCTACGAGCAGTACTTC
CDR3: CASRVGGASSYEQYF
D: .
V: TRBV2
J: TRBJ2-7
size: few

DNA: TGTGCCAGCAGCTACTACCGGGACAGGGGACTAGACGGGGAGCTGTTTTTT
CDR3: CASSYYRDRGLDGELFF
D: TRBD1
V: TRBV11-2
J: TRBJ2-2
size: .

DNA: TGTGCCAGTAGTATAAACGCCCTAAGCCATGAAAAACTGTTTTTT
CDR3: CASSINALSHEKLFF
D: .
V: TRBV19
J: TRBJ1-4
size: .

DNA: TGCGCCAGCAGCTTGGGACTTAATCAGCCCCAGCATTTT
CDR3: CASSLGLNQPQHF
D: .
V: TRBV5-1
J: TRBJ1-5
size: .

DNA: TGTGCCAGCAGCAAAGTGAACAGCCCACCGACCTATAACACTGAAGCTTTCTTT
CDR3: CASSKVNSPPTYNTEAFF
D: .
V: TRBV21-1
J: TRBJ1-1
size: few

DNA: TGTGCCACAGCAGGGGACGGTAGCAATCAGCCCCAGCATTTT
CDR3: CATAGDGSNQPQHF
D: .
V: TRBV2
J: TRBJ1-5
size: .

DNA: TGTGCCAGCAGCCAAGGGTTAGCGGGGGGGCGCGATGAGCAGTTCTTC
CDR3: CASSQGLAGGRDEQFF
D: TRBD2
V: TRBV4-2
J: TRBJ2-1
size: .

DNA: TGTGCCAGCAGTTCCCCGGGACAGAGGGGCACTGAAGCTTTCTTT
CDR3: CASSSPGQRGTEAFF
D: TRBD1
V: TRBV6-5
J: TRBJ1-1
size: .

DNA: TGTGCCAGCAGCTTGGAGGCGGGACTGAACAACAATGAGCAGTTCTTC
CDR3: CASSLEAGLNNNEQFF
D: .
V: TRBV5-4
J: TRBJ2-1
size: .

DNA: TGTGCCAGCAGTCCCCTGACAGGGGGCCACGGGGAGCTGTTTTTT
CDR3: CASSPLTGGHGELFF
D: TRBD1
V: TRBV25-1
J: TRBJ2-2
size: .

DNA: TGTGCCAGCAGTTTAGAGGCCGGCTACGAGCAGTACTTC
CDR3: CASSLEAGYEQYF
D: .
V: TRBV27
J: TRBJ2-7
size: few

DNA: TGTGCCACCACCCCGACAGGGGCAGAGACCCAGTACTTC
CDR3: CATTPTGAETQYF
D: TRBD1
V: TRBV15
J: TRBJ2-5
size: .

DNA: TGTGCCAGCAGTGAATATGGGGGGGGAGAGACCCAGTACTTC
CDR3: CASSEYGGGETQYF
D: TRBD2
V: TRBV6-1
J: TRBJ2-5
size: .

DNA: TGTGCCAGTAGTAACCTAGCGGGGGTCTATGAGCAGTTCTTC
CDR3: CASSNLAGVYEQFF
D: TRBD2
V: TRBV19
J: TRBJ2-1
size: .

DNA: TGTGCCAGCAGCGCGGCCGGGACAGGGTCCGGAAACACCATATATTTT
CDR3: CASSAAGTGSGNTIYF
D: TRBD1
V: TRBV9
J: TRBJ1-3
size: .

DNA: TGCGCCAGCAGTCCACCGATGGAGGGGTTCTATCAGCCCCAGCATTTT
CDR3: CASSPPMEGFYQPQHF
D: .
V: TRBV5-1
J: TRBJ1-5
size: .

DNA: TGTGCCAGCAGCTTCCCTAACTTTGACATTCAGTACTTC
CDR3: CASSFPNFDIQYF
D: .
V: TRBV11-2
J: TRBJ2-4
size: once

DNA: TGTGCCAGCAGCTCCGGGGGAGAGACCCAGTACTTC
CDR3: CASSSGGETQYF
D: .
V: TRBV7-3
J: TRBJ2-5
size: .

DNA: TGTGCCTCCCTGGGGGGGGATCTCAATGAGCAGTTCTTC
CDR3: CASLGGDLNEQFF
D: TRBD2
V: TRBV6-5
J: TRBJ2-1
size: .

DNA: TGTGCCAGCAGTGATGGGCAGCCTTCTCAAGCCCAGCATTTT
CDR3: CASSDGQPSQAQHF
D: .
V: TRBV6-1
J: TRBJ1-5
size: many

DNA: TGTGCCAGCAGCCAAGGTACGCGCACCGGGGGCACTGAAGCTTTCTTT
CDR3: CASSQGTRTGGTEAFF
D: .
V: TRBV4-2
J: TRBJ1-1
size: .

DNA: TGCGCCAGCAGCTTGGGGCTACAGGGTCGTAATTCACCCCTCCACTTT
CDR3: CASSLGLQGRNSPLHF
D: .
V: TRBV5-1
J: TRBJ1-6
size: .

DNA: TGTGCCAGCAGAAGACAGGGGAAGAACACTGAAGCTTTCTTT
CDR3: CASRRQGKNTEAFF
D: TRBD1
V: TRBV6-5
J: TRBJ1-1
size: .

DNA: TGTGCCAGTCTAGCGGGGGAGCTTACCTACGAGCAGTACTTC
CDR3: CASLAGELTYEQYF
D: TRBD2
V: TRBV2
J: TRBJ2-7
size: .

DNA: TGCGCCAGCAGCTTTGCGCGGACAGGCCTCTCCTACGAGCAGTACTTC
CDR3: CASSFARTGLSYEQYF
D: TRBD1
V: TRBV5-1
J: TRBJ2-7
size: once

DNA: TGTGCCAGCAGCTTAGGGCAGGGGGCTTGGGATGAGCAGTTCTTC
CDR3: CASSLGQGAWDEQFF
D: TRBD1
V: TRBV11-2
J: TRBJ2-1
size: .

DNA: TGTGCCAGCAGCTCCGCACGGGGCAATCAGCCCCAGCATTTT
CDR3: CASSSARGNQPQHF
D: .
V: TRBV7-6
J: TRBJ1-5
size: once

DNA: TGCGCCAGCAGCTATACGGGACTAGCGGGGGGACCCATTACGAACACCGGGGAGCTGTTTTTT
CDR3: CASSYTGLAGGPITNTGELFF
D: TRBD2
V: TRBV5-1
J: TRBJ2-2
size: .

DNA: TGCGCCAGCTATGGGGGGGGGAGCTCCTACAATGAGCAGTTCTTC
CDR3: CASYGGGSSYNEQFF
D: TRBD2
V: TRBV5-1
J: TRBJ2-1
size: .

DNA: TGTGCCAGCAGCTTGACATTTTATAGCAATCAGCCCCAGCATTTT
CDR3: CASSLTFYSNQPQHF
D: .
V: TRBV7-2
J: TRBJ1-5
size: few

DNA: TGTGCCAGCAGCTTAGAGCGGCGGGGGGGCGAAGAGCAGTTCTTC
CDR3: CASSLERRGGEEQFF
D: TRBD2
V: TRBV13
J: TRBJ2-1
size: few

DNA: TGCGCCAGCAGTTTTCTCGGACAGCTGAACACTGAAGCTTTCTTT
CDR3: CASSFLGQLNTEAFF
D: .
V: TRBV5-1
J: TRBJ1-1
size: .

DNA: TGTGCCACCAGTCTAAAAGGACAGGTCGAGAATGAGCAGTTCTTC
CDR3: CATSLKGQVENEQFF
D: TRBD1
V: TRBV15
J: TRBJ2-1
size: .

DNA: TGTGCCACCAGCAGAGAGGCGGGGGCGAGCAATGAGCAGTTCTTC
CDR3: CATSREAGASNEQFF
D: .
V: TRBV15
J: TRBJ2-1
size: .

DNA: TGTGCCAGCAGTTTCGAAGAGCAGCCCCAGCATTTT
CDR3: CASSFEEQPQHF
D: .
V: TRBV28
J: TRBJ1-5
size: few

DNA: TGTGCCAGCGACGGACAGGGAGGAAAACTGTTTTTT
CDR3: CASDGQGGKLFF
D: TRBD1
V: TRBV2
J: TRBJ1-4
size: once

DNA: TGTGCCAGCAGCTTAAGAGGGGGCTGGGGCACAGATACGCAGTATTTT
CDR3: CASSLRGGWGTDTQYF
D: TRBD1
V: TRBV7-3
J: TRBJ2-3
size: .

DNA: TGTGCCAGCAGTTTTGGGCTAGCGGGGGGACATCAAGAGACCCAGTACTTC
CDR3: CASSFGLAGGHQETQYF
D: TRBD2
V: TRBV27
J: TRBJ2-5
size: few

DNA: TGCAGCGCTAGCGGAGACTCCTACAATGAGCAGTTCTTC
CDR3: CSASGDSYNEQFF
D: TRBD2
V: TRBV29-1
J: TRBJ2-1
size: .